This T cell receptor (beta chain) was documented in a study of molecular identifiers for immune sequencing clone quantification. General observations from the study: The sizes of highly expanded clones could be underestimated when identical TCR molecules share a barcode. The study reportedly detected spiked Jurkat TCR RNA from one cell among about a million naive cells.

This clonotype was seen ten or more times. The antigen remains unidentified. Germline V gives CDR1 DFQATT, CDR2 SNEGSKA (reference sequence). Unmatched junction bases numbered 10, after V lost 5 bases and J lost 3 bases. This CDR3 comprises 14 residues. Previously described methods and listed TCR primers were used for bulk TCR libraries. TCRdb fed the PCR reads into MiXCR, producing one record per CDR3 protein. The sample lists 460,000 or so distinct CDR3 sequences; about 21% were seen once. The clonotype originates from a human donor in good health. Some libraries in this study had Jurkat cell RNA spiked in. The sequenced sample was naive CD8+ T cells from blood, with Jurkat cell RNA spiked in. The subset denotes: FACS-sorted CD8+CD4-CCR7+CD45RA+ naive T cells. The rearrangement links TRBV20-1 to TRBJ2-7, with TRBD2 matching over 7 bases. Written as DNA, the CDR3 is TGCAGTGCTGGGGAGGGGCCAAAGGGCTACGAGCAGTACTTC. Protein: CSAGEGPKGYEQYF.